This T cell receptor beta chain was identified in a study of T-cell reconstitution after alpha-beta-depleted transplantation in children. This clonotype has a count of ten or more. A library of TCRbeta sequences, prepared with unique molecular identifiers, was generated. Using its own MiXCR run on the PCR reads, TCRdb lists one record per CDR3 protein. The sample consists of approximately 230,000 distinct CDR3 sequences, about 25% of them appearing once. This clonotype was obtained from a girl between 2 and 10 years old with Fanconi anemia, due to receive a stem cell transplant. This sample comprised PBMCs, obtained before TCRalphabeta/CD19-depleted stem cell transplant.

The CDR3 DNA reads as TGTGCCAGCAGTGAAGCGTGGGACACAGATACGCAGTATTTT. It encodes CASSEAWDTDTQYF. The chain uses TRBV6-1 and TRBJ2-3; D is ambiguous. V was pared by 0 bases and J by 2 bases, with 6 bases between. The CDR3 runs 14 residues. From germline, CDR1 is MNHNS and CDR2 SASEGT.